The sample holds a few counts of the clone carrying this TCR beta chain. Produced via immunoSEQ multiplex PCR; TCRdb's table is partial and in-frame only. The sample records 650,000 to 800,000 clones, about nine tenths being singletons. This sample stems from a study of blood T cell repertoires in COVID-19. The CDR3 has 16 amino acids. The junction had 6 bases not matched to a gene; V was cut back by 2 bases and J by 2 bases. Germline CDR1 SEHNR, CDR2 FQNEAQ (reference sequence). The TCR originated in a woman under 30 with acute or convalescent COVID-19. The genes are TRBV7-9 and TRBJ1-1, with 9 bases fitting TRBD1. What was sequenced was peripheral blood. The CDR3 here is CASSLRDRVDNTEAFF. In nucleotides, the CDR3 is TGTGCCAGCAGCTTAAGGGACAGGGTAGATAACACTGAAGCTTTCTTT.